Below are 11 T cell receptor beta chains sequenced from a single sample in a study of T cells expressing NK-cell markers. From the 5' RACE reads, TCRdb lists one entry per CDR3 protein and no DNA. The repertoire table contains 250,000 to 300,000 distinct CDR3 sequences. Sequenced: blood T cells: a sorted CD56 or NKG2C T cell subset, CD4+ or CD8+ T cells, or bulk PBMC T cells (not recorded which). The receptor set was obtained from a woman between 18 and 70 years old in good health.

The chain employs TRBV7-2 and TRBJ2-1; TCRdb returns TRBD2, unconfirmable since there is no DNA. CDR1 is SGHTA and CDR2 is FQGNSA in the germline V gene. The CDR3 runs to 15 residues. The CDR3 reads CASSHAGNQGNEQFF.

The chain combines TRBV19 with TRBJ2-1; TCRdb's D gene call, TRBD1, goes unchecked for lack of DNA. The CDR3 has 15 amino acids. Germline V gives CDR1 LNHDA, CDR2 SQIVND (reference sequence). CDR3 region: CASSRFRSLGNEQFF.

This chain connects TRBV20-1 to TRBJ2-5; TCRdb proposes TRBD1, but this gene call is untestable without DNA. The CDR3 contains 13 residues. Germline V gene lookup returns CDR1 DFQATT and CDR2 SNEGSKA (reference sequence). The CDR3 sequence is CSARTGGQETQYF.

V usage is TRBV7-9 and J usage is TRBJ2-5; checking the TCRdb D call of TRBD1 is not possible without DNA. Germline CDR1 reads SEHNR; CDR2 reads FQNEAQ (reference sequence). The CDR3 runs to 16 residues. The CDR3 here is CASSYRTGGWQETQYF. Full variable domain (outside the CDR3, taken from reference TRBV7-9 and TRBJ2-5): DTGVSQNPRHKITKRGQNVTFRCDPISEHNRLYWYRQTLGQGPEFLTYFQNEAQLEKSRLLSDRFSAERPKGSFSTLEIQRTEQGDSAMYLCASSYRTGGWQETQYFGPGTRLLVL.

The chain combines TRBV4-3 with TRBJ2-3. CDR1 and CDR2 (germline): LGHNA, YSLEER. This CDR3 spans 17 amino acids. The CDR3 sequence: CASSQQPNPPSTDTQYF.

The chain uses TRBV28 and TRBJ2-3. Germline V gives CDR1 MDHEN, CDR2 SYDVKM. There are 14 residues in the CDR3. CDR3 amino acids: CASRPAAGTDTQYF.

The chain couples TRBV5-5 to TRBJ2-3; TCRdb reports TRBD1, a call that lacks DNA to check it against. The CDR3 is 16 amino acids. Germline values: CDR1 SGHKS, CDR2 YYEKEE (reference sequence). The CDR3: CASSLTGTTSTDTQYF.

The chain has TRBV20-1 and TRBJ1-1; the D call of TRBD1 rests on TCRdb alone, since no DNA is present to check it. Looked up from germline, CDR1 is DFQATT and CDR2 is SNEGSKA (reference sequence). This CDR3 has 12 amino acids. This CDR3 reads CSLDKRGTEAFF.

The chain employs TRBV12-3 or TRBV12-4 and TRBJ1-1; lacking DNA, the TRBD1 call made by TCRdb goes unchecked. The CDR3 runs 14 residues. This CDR3 is CASSRQQGLTEAFF.

V and J are TRBV4-1 and TRBJ1-5; TCRdb indicates TRBD1, and absent DNA this call remains unverified. Germline loops: CDR1 MGHRA, CDR2 YSYEKL. This CDR3 comprises 17 residues. The CDR3 is CASSQTGLGDRNQPQHF.

This chain connects TRBV5-5 to TRBJ1-6. In germline, CDR1 is SGHKS, CDR2 YYEKEE (reference sequence). The CDR3 is made up of 15 amino acids. The CDR3: CASSLGGSPNSPLHF. Complete variable domain (other parts from reference TRBV5-5 and TRBJ1-6): DAGVTQSPTHLIKTRGQQVTLRCSPISGHKSVSWYQQVLGQGPQFIFQYYEKEERGRGNFPDRFSARQFPNYSSELNVNALLLGDSALYLCASSLGGSPNSPLHFGNGTRLTVT.